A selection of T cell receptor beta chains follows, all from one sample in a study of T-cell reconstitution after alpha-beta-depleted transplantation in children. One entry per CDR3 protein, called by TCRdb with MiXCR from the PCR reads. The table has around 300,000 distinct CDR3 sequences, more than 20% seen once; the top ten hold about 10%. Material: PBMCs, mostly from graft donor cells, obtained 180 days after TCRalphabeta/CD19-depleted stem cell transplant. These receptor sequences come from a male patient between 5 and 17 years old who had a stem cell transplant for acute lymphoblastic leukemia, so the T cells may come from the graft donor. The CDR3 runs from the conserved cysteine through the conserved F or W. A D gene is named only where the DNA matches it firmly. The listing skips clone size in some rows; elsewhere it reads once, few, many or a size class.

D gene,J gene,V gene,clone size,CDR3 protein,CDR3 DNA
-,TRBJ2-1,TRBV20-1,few,CSANTGATYNEQFF,TGCAGTGCTAACACGGGGGCTACATACAATGAGCAGTTCTTC
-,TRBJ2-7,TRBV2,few,CASKFHSEQYF,TGTGCCAGCAAGTTTCACAGCGAGCAGTACTTC
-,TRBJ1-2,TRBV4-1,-,CASSQGWIGGYTF,TGCGCCAGCAGCCAAGGGTGGATCGGTGGCTACACCTTC
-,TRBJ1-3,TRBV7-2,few,CASSLPAAWRAGNTIYF,TGTGCCAGCAGCTTACCCGCCGCCTGGAGGGCGGGAAACACCATATATTTT
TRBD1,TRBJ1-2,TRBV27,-,CASRRTGGVGGYTF,TGTGCCAGCCGTCGGACAGGGGGTGTCGGGGGCTACACCTTC
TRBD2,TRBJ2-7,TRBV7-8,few,CASSQPGLVKLYEQYF,TGTGCCAGCAGCCAGCCGGGACTAGTAAAACTCTACGAGCAGTACTTC
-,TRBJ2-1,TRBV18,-,CASSPRDLNYNEQFF,TGTGCCAGCTCACCCCGGGACCTTAACTACAATGAGCAGTTCTTC
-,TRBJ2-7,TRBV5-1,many,CASSLTTGSYEQYF,TGCGCCAGCAGCTTAACTACCGGCAGCTACGAGCAGTACTTC
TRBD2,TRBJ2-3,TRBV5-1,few,CASSFSSGVSTDTQYF,TGCGCCAGCAGCTTTTCTAGCGGGGTTAGCACAGATACGCAGTATTTT
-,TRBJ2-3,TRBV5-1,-,CASSSFFRTDTQYF,TGCGCCAGCAGCTCCTTTTTTCGCACAGATACGCAGTATTTT
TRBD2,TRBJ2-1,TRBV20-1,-,CSGWTSGSYEQFF,TGCAGTGGTTGGACTAGCGGGAGCTATGAGCAGTTCTTC
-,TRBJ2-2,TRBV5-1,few,CASSLVAGSRTGELFF,TGCGCCAGCAGCTTGGTCGCCGGGAGTCGGACCGGGGAGCTGTTTTTT
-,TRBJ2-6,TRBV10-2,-,CASSETWAGANVLTF,TGCGCCAGCAGTGAGACGTGGGCTGGGGCCAACGTCCTGACTTTC
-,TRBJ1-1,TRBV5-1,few,CASSLSGRGNTEAFF,TGCGCCAGCAGCTTGAGTGGCAGGGGGAACACTGAAGCTTTCTTT
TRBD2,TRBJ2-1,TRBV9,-,CASSFSGRGGQDEQFF,TGTGCCAGCAGCTTCAGCGGGAGGGGCGGCCAGGATGAGCAGTTCTTC
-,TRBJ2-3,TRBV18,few,CASSPPRRTSTDTQYF,TGTGCCAGCTCACCACCGCGCCGGACTAGCACAGATACGCAGTATTTT
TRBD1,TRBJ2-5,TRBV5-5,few,CASSLAIGTGSSEKTQYF,TGTGCCAGCAGCTTGGCGATCGGGACAGGGTCCTCGGAAAAGACCCAGTACTTC
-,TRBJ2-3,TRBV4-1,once,CASSQAGLSTDTQYF,TGCGCCAGCAGCCAAGCGGGACTCAGCACAGATACGCAGTATTTT
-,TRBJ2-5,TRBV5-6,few,CASSWGIGETQYF,TGTGCCAGCAGCTGGGGGATAGGGGAGACCCAGTACTTC
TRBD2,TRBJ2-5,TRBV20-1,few,CSARGSSGRGETQYF,TGCAGTGCTAGAGGGAGTAGCGGGAGAGGGGAGACCCAGTACTTC
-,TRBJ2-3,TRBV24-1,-,CATSDLSDSTDTQYF,TGTGCCACCAGTGATTTGTCGGACAGCACAGATACGCAGTATTTT
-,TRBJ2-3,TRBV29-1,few,CSVGLQRWGGGSDTQYF,TGCAGCGTTGGGCTCCAGCGGTGGGGAGGCGGCTCAGATACGCAGTATTTT
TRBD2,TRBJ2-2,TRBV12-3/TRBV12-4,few,CASSNGRRGELFF,TGTGCCAGCAGCAACGGGAGGCGAGGGGAGCTGTTTTTT
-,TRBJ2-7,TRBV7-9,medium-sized,CASSLEFSAVPYEQYF,TGTGCCAGCAGCTTAGAGTTCTCGGCGGTTCCCTACGAGCAGTACTTC
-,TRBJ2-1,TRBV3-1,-,CASSYALYRKNSYNEQFF,TGTGCCAGCAGCTACGCCTTGTACAGGAAAAACTCCTACAATGAGCAGTTCTTC
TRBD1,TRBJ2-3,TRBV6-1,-,CASKGGGQGTDTQYF,TGTGCCAGCAAAGGGGGGGGACAGGGGACAGATACGCAGTATTTT
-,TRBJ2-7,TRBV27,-,CASSLSGLYEQYF,TGTGCCAGCAGTTTATCAGGGTTGTACGAGCAGTACTTC
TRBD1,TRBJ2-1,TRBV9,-,CASSAGGYPYNEQFF,TGTGCCAGCAGCGCAGGGGGCTACCCTTACAATGAGCAGTTCTTC
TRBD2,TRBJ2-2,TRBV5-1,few,CASSPGLAGGYTGELFF,TGCGCCAGCAGCCCAGGACTAGCGGGAGGGTACACCGGGGAGCTGTTTTTT
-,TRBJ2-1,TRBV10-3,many,CAISGWGIWSSYNEQFF,TGTGCCATCAGTGGGTGGGGGATATGGAGCTCCTACAATGAGCAGTTCTTC
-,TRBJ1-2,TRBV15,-,CATSRELSRGGYTF,TGTGCCACCAGCAGAGAGCTTTCCAGGGGTGGCTACACCTTC
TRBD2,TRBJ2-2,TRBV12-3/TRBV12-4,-,CASNKAGAVGELFF,TGTGCCAGCAACAAGGCGGGAGCTGTCGGGGAGCTGTTTTTT
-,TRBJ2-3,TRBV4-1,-,CASSQDPDYLTDTQYF,TGCGCCAGCAGCCAAGATCCGGACTACCTCACAGATACGCAGTATTTT
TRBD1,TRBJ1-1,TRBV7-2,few,CASSFLGRTGRLEAFF,TGTGCCAGCAGCTTCCTTGGTCGGACAGGAAGACTTGAAGCTTTCTTT
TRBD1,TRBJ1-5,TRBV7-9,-,CASSLAFTGEGNQPQHF,TGTGCCAGCAGCTTAGCATTTACAGGGGAGGGCAATCAGCCCCAGCATTTT
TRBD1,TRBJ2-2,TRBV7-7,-,CASSLGQGESGELFF,TGTGCCAGCAGCTTAGGACAGGGGGAGTCCGGGGAGCTGTTTTTT
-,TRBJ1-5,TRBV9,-,CASKAPLQVSQWNQPQHF,TGTGCCAGCAAGGCCCCTTTACAAGTTTCCCAGTGGAATCAGCCCCAGCATTTT
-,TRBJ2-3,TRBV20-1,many,CSASNFRGLVDTDTQYF,TGCAGTGCTTCCAATTTTAGGGGACTGGTGGACACAGATACGCAGTATTTT
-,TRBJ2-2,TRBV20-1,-,CSASDWGGGNTGELFF,TGCAGTGCTAGCGACTGGGGCGGAGGGAACACCGGGGAGCTGTTTTTT
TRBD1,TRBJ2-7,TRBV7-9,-,CASSPPPGQATYEQYF,TGTGCCAGCAGCCCTCCACCCGGACAGGCAACTTACGAGCAGTACTTC
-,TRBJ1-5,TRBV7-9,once,CASTWGENQPQHF,TGTGCCAGCACCTGGGGGGAAAATCAGCCCCAGCATTTT